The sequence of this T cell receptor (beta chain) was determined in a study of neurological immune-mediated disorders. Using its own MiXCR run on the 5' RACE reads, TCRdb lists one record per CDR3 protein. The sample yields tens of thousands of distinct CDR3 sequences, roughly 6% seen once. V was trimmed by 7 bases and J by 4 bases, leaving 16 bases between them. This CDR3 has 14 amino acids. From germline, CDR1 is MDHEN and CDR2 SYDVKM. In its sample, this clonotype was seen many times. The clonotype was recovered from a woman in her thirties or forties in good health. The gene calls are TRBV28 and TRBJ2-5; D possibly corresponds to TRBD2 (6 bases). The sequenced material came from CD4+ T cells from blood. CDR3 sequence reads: CASTGGGGTETQYF. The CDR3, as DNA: TGTGCCAGCACCGGGGGAGGCGGTACAGAGACCCAGTACTTC.